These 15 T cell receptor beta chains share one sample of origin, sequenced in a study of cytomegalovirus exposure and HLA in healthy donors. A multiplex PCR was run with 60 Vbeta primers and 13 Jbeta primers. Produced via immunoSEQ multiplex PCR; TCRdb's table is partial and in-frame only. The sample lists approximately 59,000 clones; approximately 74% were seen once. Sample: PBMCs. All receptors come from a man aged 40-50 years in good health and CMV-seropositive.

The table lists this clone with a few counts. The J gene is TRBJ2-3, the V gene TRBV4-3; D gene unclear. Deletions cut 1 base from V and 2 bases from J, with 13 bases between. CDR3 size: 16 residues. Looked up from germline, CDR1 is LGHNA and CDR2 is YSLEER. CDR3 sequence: CASSQAPAEATDTQYF. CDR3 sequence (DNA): TGCGCCAGCAGCCAAGCCCCGGCGGAAGCCACAGATACGCAGTATTTT.

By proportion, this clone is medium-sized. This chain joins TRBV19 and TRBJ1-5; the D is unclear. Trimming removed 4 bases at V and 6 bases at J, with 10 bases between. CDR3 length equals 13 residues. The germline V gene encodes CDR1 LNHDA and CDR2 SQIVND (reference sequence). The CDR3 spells CASSTPSVQPQHF. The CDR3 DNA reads TGTGCCAGTAGTACTCCCTCCGTTCAGCCCCAGCATTTT.

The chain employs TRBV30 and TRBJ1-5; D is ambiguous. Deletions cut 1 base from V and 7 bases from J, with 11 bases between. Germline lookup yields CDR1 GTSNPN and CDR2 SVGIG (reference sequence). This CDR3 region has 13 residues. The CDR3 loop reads CAWSGARDQPQHF. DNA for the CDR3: TGTGCCTGGAGTGGGGCCCGTGACCAGCCCCAGCATTTT.

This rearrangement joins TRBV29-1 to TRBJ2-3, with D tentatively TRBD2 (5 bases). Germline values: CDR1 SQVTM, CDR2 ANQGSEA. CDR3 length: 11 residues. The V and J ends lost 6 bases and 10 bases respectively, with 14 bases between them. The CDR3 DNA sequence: TGCAGCGTCCTCGGTCGGGATGCGCAGTATTTT. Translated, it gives CSVLGRDAQYF.

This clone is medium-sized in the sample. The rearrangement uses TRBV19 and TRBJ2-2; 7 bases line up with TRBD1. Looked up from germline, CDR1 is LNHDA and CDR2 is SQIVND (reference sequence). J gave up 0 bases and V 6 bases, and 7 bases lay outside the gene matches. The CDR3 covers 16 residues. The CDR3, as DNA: TGTGCCAGTAGGACCCCGACAGGGCCGAACACCGGGGAGCTGTTTTTT. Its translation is CASRTPTGPNTGELFF.

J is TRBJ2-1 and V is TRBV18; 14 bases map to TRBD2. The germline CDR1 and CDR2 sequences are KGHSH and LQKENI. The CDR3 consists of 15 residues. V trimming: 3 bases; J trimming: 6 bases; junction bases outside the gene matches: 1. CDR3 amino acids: CASSPGLAGGNEQFF. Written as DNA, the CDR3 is TGTGCCAGCTCACCCGGACTAGCGGGGGGCAATGAGCAGTTCTTC.

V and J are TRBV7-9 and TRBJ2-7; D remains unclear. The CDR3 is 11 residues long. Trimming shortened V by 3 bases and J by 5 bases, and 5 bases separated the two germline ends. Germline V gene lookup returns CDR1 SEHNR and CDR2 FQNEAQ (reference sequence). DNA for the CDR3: TGTGCCAGCAGCTTTTCCGACGAGCAGTACTTC. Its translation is CASSFSDEQYF.

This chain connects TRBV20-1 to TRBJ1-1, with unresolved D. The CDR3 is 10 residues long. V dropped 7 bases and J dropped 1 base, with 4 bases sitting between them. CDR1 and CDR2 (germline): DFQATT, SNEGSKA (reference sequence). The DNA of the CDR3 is TGCAGTGGAGAGAACACTGAAGCTTTCTTT. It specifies CSGENTEAFF.

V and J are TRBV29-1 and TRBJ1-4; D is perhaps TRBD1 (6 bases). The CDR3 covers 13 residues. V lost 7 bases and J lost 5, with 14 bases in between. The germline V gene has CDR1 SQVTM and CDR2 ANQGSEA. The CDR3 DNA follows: TGCAGCGCCCGAGGGACACAGAATGAAAAACTGTTTTTT. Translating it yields CSARGTQNEKLFF.

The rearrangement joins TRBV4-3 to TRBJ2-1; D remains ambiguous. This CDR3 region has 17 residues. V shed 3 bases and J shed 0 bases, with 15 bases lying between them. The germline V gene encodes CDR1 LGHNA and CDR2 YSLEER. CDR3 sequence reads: CASSQAFSTSSYNEQFF. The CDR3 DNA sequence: TGCGCCAGCAGCCAGGCATTTTCGACAAGCTCCTACAATGAGCAGTTCTTC.

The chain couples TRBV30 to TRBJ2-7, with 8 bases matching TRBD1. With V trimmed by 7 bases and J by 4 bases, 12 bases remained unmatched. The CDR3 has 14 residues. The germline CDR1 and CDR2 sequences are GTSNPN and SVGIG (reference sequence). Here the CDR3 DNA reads TGTGCCTACAAACAGACAGGGGTAGTTTACGAGCAGTACTTC. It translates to CAYKQTGVVYEQYF.

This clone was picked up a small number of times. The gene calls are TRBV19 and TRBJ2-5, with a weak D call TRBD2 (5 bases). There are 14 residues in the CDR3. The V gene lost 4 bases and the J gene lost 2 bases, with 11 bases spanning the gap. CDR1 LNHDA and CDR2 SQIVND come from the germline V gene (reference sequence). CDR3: CASSKRRTQETQYF. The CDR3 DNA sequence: TGTGCCAGTAGTAAGCGGAGAACACAAGAGACCCAGTACTTC.

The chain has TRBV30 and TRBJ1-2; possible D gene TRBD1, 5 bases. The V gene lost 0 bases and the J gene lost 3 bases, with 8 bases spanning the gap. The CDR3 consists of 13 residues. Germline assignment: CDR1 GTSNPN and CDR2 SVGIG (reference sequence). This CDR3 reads CAWSVTGHYGYTF. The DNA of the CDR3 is TGTGCCTGGAGTGTAACAGGCCACTATGGCTACACCTTC. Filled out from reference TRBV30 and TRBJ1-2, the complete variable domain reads SQTIHQWPATLVQPVGSPLSLECTVEGTSNPNLYWYRQAAGRGLQLLFYSVGIGQISSEVPQNLSASRPQDRQFILSSKKLLLSDSGFYLCAWSVTGHYGYTFGSGTRLTVV.

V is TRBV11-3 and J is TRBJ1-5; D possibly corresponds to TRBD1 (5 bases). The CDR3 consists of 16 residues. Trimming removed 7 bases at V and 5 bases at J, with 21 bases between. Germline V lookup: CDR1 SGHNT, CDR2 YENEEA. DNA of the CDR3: TGTGCCAGCATTCCTCGGGGGGGGATGTTTGATCAGCCCCAGCATTTT. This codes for CASIPRGGMFDQPQHF. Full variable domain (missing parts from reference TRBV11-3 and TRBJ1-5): EAGVVQSPRYKIIEKKQPVAFWCNPISGHNTLYWYLQNLGQGPELLIRYENEEAVDDSQLPKDRFSAERLKGVDSTLKIQPAELGDSAVYLCASIPRGGMFDQPQHFGDGTRLSIL.

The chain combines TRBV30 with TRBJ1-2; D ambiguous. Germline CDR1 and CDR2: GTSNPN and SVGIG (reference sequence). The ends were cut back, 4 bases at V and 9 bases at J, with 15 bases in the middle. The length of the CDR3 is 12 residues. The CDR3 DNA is TGTGCCTGGACGCGATCGTCGGGGAGCTACACCTTC. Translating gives CAWTRSSGSYTF.